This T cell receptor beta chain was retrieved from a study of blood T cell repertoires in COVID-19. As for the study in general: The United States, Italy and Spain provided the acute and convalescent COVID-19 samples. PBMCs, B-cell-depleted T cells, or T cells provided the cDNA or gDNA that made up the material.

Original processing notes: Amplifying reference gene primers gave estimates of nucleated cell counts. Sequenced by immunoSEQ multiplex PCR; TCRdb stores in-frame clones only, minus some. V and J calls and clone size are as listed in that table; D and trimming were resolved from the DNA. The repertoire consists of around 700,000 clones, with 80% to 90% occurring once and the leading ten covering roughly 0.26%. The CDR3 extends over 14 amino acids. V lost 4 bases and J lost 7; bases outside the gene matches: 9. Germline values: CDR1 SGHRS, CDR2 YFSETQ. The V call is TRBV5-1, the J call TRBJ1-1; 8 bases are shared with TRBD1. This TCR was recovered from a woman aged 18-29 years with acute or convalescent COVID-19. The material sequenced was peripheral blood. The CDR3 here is CASSRTGYMDEAFF. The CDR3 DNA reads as TGCGCCAGCAGCCGGACAGGGTATATGGATGAAGCTTTCTTT.